This T cell receptor (beta chain) comes out of a study of blood T cell repertoires in COVID-19. Looking at the study overall: COVID-19 samples from acute and convalescent phases originated in the United States, Italy and Spain. From T cells, B-cell-depleted T cells, or PBMCs came the material, which was cDNA or gDNA.

Individuals drawn from around 25 US areas were about 18 to 89 years old. Trimming removed 6 bases at V and 6 bases at J, with 14 bases between. The CDR3 contains 13 residues. Germline lookup yields CDR1 MNHEY and CDR2 SVGAGI. Under the authors' procedure: Quantification of nucleated cells was approximated via reference gene primer amplification. Generated by immunoSEQ multiplex PCR, the TCRdb table keeps only in-frame clones and is missing some. The V and J calls and clone size come from that table; D and trimming were worked out from the DNA. The sample has about 180,000 clones, around 73% seen once.

The TCR comes from a woman between 50 and 59 years old who had recovered from COVID-19. The chain recombines TRBV6-5 with TRBJ1-2, with a possible D match to TRBD1 (5 bases). Sequencing was done on a sample of PBMCs or T cells enriched from blood (not recorded which). The CDR3 DNA reads as TGTGCCAGCAGCCCAACAACAGGCCATGGCTACACCTTC. It specifies CASSPTTGHGYTF.